This T cell receptor beta chain was documented in a study of blood T cell repertoires in COVID-19. Study in general: Donors in the United States, Italy and Spain gave samples during acute or convalescent COVID-19. The cDNA or gDNA used as material had been derived from T cells, B-cell-depleted T cells, or PBMCs.

Germline loops: CDR1 SNHLY, CDR2 FYNNEI. V was pared by 7 bases and J by 3 bases, with 15 bases between. CDR3 size: 15 residues. Original methodology: It was from reference gene primer amplification that nucleated cell counts were estimated. Measured with immunoSEQ multiplex PCR; TCRdb has only the in-frame clones, and not every one. The DNA was the basis for D and trimming; V, J and clone size are from that table. The sample records 160,000 or so clones, around 91% being singletons. Sequenced sample: peripheral blood. The TCR sequence derives from a woman aged 40 to 49 with acute or convalescent COVID-19. J is TRBJ2-2 and V is TRBV2, with TRBD2 as a possible D gene (6 bases). The CDR3 sequence: CASKHSGADTGELFF. As DNA, the CDR3 is TGTGCCAGCAAGCATAGCGGAGCTGACACCGGGGAGCTGTTTTTT.